This T cell receptor (beta chain) comes out of a study of T cell clonality in common variable immunodeficiency. Overall study results and limits: Compared with healthy controls, CVID subjects showed increased TCRbeta clonality, mostly in about a third. What drives increased CVID clonality needs T cell subpopulation sequencing.

Libraries were prepared by immunoSEQ multiplex PCR; TCRdb keeps only in-frame clonotypes and omits some of them. Captured here are some 40,000 clones, none seen once; the top ten comprise about 0.68%. Patients and controls were mostly of Caucasian heritage. Blood samples were heparinized, about 4.5 to 9 ml per donor. This CDR3 comprises 15 residues. Germline loops: CDR1 SGHTA, CDR2 FQGTGA. Between the trimmed V and J ends, which lost 11 bases and 2 bases, there was a span of 20 bases. There are many counts of this clone. Its cognate antigen is unknown. Sequencing ends 3 residues short of the CDR3 end; the germline J gene provides the rest.

The TCR originated in a person between 18 and 75 years old in good health. Specimen: peripheral blood mononuclear cells. The V and J genes are TRBV7-3 and TRBJ2-3, with D possibly being TRBD1 (6 bases). The covered CDR3 bases are TGTGCCCTGGTCTGTGGGACACCGATCACAGATACG. Translated: CALVCGTPITDT. The complete CDR3 sequence is CALVCGTPITDTQYF. Full variable domain (outside the CDR3, taken from reference TRBV7-3 and TRBJ2-3): GAGVSQTPSNKVTEKGKYVELRCDPISGHTALYWYRQSLGQGPEFLIYFQGTGAADDSGLPNDRFFAVRPEGSVSTLKIQRTERGDSAVYLCALVCGTPITDTQYFGPGTRLTVL.